Listed here are 10 T cell receptor beta chains from one sample, sequenced in a study of Graves' ophthalmopathy and Graves' hyperthyroidism. RNA transcripts were the source from which TCR beta CDR3 regions were amplified. RT-PCR was first run with HTBI primers, then multiplex PCR in a second round. In TCRdb, the multiplex PCR reads were re-called with MiXCR into one record per CDR3 protein. The profile shows fewer than 600,000 distinct CDR3 sequences, approximately 15% of them singletons. Source material: blood. The receptors stem from a woman aged 25 to 39 with Graves' ophthalmopathy.

This chain connects TRBV11-2 to TRBJ2-5, with D possibly TRBD1 on 5 matching bases. The germline V gene encodes CDR1 SGHAT and CDR2 FQNNGV. CDR3 size: 17 residues. The V end was cut by 0 bases, the J end by 4 bases, with 18 bases between. CDR3: CASSLDGFRAGSETQYF. The DNA of the CDR3 is TGTGCCAGCAGCTTAGATGGATTCCGGGCAGGGTCAGAGACCCAGTACTTC.

This clonotype showed up many times. This rearrangement joins TRBV4-1 to TRBJ2-7; a weak D match, TRBD2 (6 bases). The germline CDR1 and CDR2 sequences are MGHRA and YSYEKL. This CDR3 region has 14 residues. V shed 1 base and J shed 3 bases, with 10 bases lying between them. CDR3 in amino acids: CASSQGPSDYEQYF. CDR3 coding DNA: TGCGCCAGCAGCCAAGGCCCTAGCGACTACGAGCAGTACTTC.

This sequence joins TRBV12-3 or TRBV12-4 and TRBJ1-2, with D possibly matching TRBD1 (5 bases). There are 15 residues in the CDR3. V was shortened by 5 bases and J by 6 bases, with 19 bases between the two germline ends. CDR3 in DNA: TGTGCCAGCAGTCCCATTTACAAGGGACCTGATGGCTACACCTTC. It translates to CASSPIYKGPDGYTF.

This clonotype was observed at least ten times. V is TRBV6-1 and J is TRBJ1-1; D is undetermined. Trimming pared 4 bases from V and 0 bases from J, leaving 6 bases between. CDR3 length: 13 residues. Germline CDR1 and CDR2: MNHNS and SASEGT. This CDR3 reads CASSVGLNTEAFF. The CDR3 coding sequence is TGTGCCAGCAGTGTGGGGTTGAACACTGAAGCTTTCTTT.

J is TRBJ2-7 and V is TRBV28; no clear D gene. CDR3 length: 13 amino acids. The V and J ends lost 7 bases and 0 bases respectively, with 10 bases between them. CDR1 is MDHEN, CDR2 SYDVKM, per germline. CDR3 in amino acids: CASTGGASYEQYF. CDR3 DNA sequence: TGTGCCAGCACGGGCGGAGCCTCCTACGAGCAGTACTTC.

The chain has TRBV27 and TRBJ2-7; TRBD2 matches 13 bases. The CDR3 loop spans 16 amino acids. Trimming at V came to 5 bases and at J to 4 bases, leaving 8 bases not matched to a gene. CDR1 and CDR2 (germline): MNHEY, SMNVEV (reference sequence). In DNA, the CDR3 is TGTGCCAGCAGTCCCGGGACTAGCGGGGTGGTATACGAGCAGTACTTC. Encoded protein: CASSPGTSGVVYEQYF.

This clonotype has more than one count but fewer than ten. This chain connects TRBV13 to TRBJ1-5; 8 bases match TRBD1. Trimming at V came to 3 bases and at J to 6 bases, leaving 7 bases not matched to a gene. This CDR3 region has 15 residues. Germline-derived CDR1 and CDR2 are PRHDT and FYEKMQ (reference sequence). This chain's CDR3 is CASSFGQGRGQPQHF. For the CDR3, the DNA is TGTGCCAGCAGCTTTGGACAGGGAAGAGGTCAGCCCCAGCATTTT.

This clonotype was detected many times. CDR3 region: CATGQGSSYEQYF. For the CDR3, the DNA is TGTGCCACCGGGCAGGGGAGCTCCTACGAGCAGTACTTC. The chain employs TRBV24-1 and TRBJ2-7; weak D call: TRBD1 (6 bases). Germline CDR1 reads KGHDR; CDR2 reads SFDVKD. V lost 9 bases, J lost 0 bases, and 11 bases lay in between. The CDR3 extends over 13 amino acids.

This clonotype was picked up many times. The rearrangement joins TRBV6-5 to TRBJ2-2; D ambiguous. There are 14 residues in the CDR3. V lost 2 bases to trimming and J lost 6 bases, with 10 bases between them. CDR1 and CDR2 from the germline V gene are MNHEY and SVGAGI. Written as DNA, the CDR3 is TGTGCCAGCAGTTACGCTAGAGGCCCCGGGGAGCTGTTTTTT. Translation gives CASSYARGPGELFF.

This clonotype was counted ten times or more. The chain uses TRBV11-2 and TRBJ2-4; 8 bases fit TRBD2. The CDR3 runs to 19 residues. Per the germline V gene, CDR1 is SGHAT and CDR2 is FQNNGV. J was trimmed by 0 bases and V by 7 bases; bases with no gene match: 17. The CDR3 loop is CASTKRGSGEYSAKNIQYF. CDR3 DNA: TGTGCCAGCACAAAGCGAGGTAGCGGGGAGTACTCAGCCAAAAACATTCAGTACTTC. The whole variable domain, remainder taken from reference TRBV11-2 and TRBJ2-4, is EAGVAQSPRYKIIEKRQSVAFWCNPISGHATLYWYQQILGQGPKLLIQFQNNGVVDDSQLPKDRFSAERLKGVDSTLKIQPAKLEDSAVYLCASTKRGSGEYSAKNIQYFGAGTRLSVL.